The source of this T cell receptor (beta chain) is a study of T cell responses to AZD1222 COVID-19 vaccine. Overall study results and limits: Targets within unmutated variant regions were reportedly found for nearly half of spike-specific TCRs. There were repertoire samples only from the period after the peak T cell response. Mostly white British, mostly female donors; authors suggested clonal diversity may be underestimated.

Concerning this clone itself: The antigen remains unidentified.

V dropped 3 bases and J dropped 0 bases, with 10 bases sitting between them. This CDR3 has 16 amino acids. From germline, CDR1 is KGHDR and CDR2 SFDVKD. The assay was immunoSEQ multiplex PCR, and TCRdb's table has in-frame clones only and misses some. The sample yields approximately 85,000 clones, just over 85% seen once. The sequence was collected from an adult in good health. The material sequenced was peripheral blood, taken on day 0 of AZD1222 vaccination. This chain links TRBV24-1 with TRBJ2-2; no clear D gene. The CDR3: CATSDPSSSNTGELFF. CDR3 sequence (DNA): TGTGCCACCAGTGATCCCTCTTCCTCGAACACCGGGGAGCTGTTTTTT.